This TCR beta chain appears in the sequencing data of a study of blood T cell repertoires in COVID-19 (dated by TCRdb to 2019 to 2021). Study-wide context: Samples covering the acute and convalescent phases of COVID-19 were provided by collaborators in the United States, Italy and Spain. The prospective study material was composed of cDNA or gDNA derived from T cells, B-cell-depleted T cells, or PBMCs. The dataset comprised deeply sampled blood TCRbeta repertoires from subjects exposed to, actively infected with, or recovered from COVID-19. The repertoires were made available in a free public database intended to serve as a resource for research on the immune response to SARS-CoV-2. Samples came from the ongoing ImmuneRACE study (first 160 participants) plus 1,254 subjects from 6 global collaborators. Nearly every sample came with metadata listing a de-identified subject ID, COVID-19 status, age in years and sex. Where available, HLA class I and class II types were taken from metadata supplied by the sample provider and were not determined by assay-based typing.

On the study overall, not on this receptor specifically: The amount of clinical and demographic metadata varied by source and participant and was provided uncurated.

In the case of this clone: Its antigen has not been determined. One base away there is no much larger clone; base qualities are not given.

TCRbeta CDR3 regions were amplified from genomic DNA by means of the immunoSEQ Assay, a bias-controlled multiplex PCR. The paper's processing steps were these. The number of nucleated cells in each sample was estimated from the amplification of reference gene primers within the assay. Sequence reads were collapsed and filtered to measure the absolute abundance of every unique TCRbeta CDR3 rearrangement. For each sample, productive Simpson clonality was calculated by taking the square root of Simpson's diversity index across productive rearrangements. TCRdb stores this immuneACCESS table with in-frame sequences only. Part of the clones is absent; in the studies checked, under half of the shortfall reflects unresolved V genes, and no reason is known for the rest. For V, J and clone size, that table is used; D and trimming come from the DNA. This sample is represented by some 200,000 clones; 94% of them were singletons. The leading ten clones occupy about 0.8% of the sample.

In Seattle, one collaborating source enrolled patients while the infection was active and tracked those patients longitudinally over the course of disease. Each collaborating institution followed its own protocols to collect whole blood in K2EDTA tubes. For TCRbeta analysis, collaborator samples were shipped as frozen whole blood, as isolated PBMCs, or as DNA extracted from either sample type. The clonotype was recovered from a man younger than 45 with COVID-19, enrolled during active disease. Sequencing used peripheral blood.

The sequence in DNA is TGTGCCAGCAGCTTAGTCGGGGACAGGGGAGATGGCTACACCTTC. Its translation is CASSLVGDRGDGYTF. The chain is encoded by TRBV7-9 joined to TRBJ1-2; TRBD1 agrees with 10 junctional bases. There are 15 amino acids in the CDR3, from cysteine to phenylalanine inclusive. The retained sequence is limited to the CDR3, 45 bases, with the frame set at the first base. V trim: 1 base; J trim: 6 bases; unmatched bases: 5. CDR1 and CDR2 were assigned from the germline V gene (reference sequence) as SEHNR and FQNEAQ. Joined to the reference TRBV7-9 and TRBJ1-2 proteins, this CDR3 gives the full variable domain: DTGVSQNPRHKITKRGQNVTFRCDPISEHNRLYWYRQTLGQGPEFLTYFQNEAQLEKSRLLSDRFSAERPKGSFSTLEIQRTEQGDSAMYLCASSLVGDRGDGYTFGSGTRLTVV.